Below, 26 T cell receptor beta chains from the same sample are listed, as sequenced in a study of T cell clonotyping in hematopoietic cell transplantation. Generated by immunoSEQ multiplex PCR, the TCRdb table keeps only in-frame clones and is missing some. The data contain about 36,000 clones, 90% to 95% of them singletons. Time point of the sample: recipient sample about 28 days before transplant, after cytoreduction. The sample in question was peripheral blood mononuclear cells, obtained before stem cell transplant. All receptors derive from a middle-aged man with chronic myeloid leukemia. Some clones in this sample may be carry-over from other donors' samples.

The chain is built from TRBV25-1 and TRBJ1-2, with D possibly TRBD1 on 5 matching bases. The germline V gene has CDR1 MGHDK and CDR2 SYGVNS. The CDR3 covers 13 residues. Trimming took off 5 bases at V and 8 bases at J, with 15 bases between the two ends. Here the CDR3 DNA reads TGTGCCAGCAGTCTGCTTCAGGGTTACGGCTACACCTTC. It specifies CASSLLQGYGYTF.

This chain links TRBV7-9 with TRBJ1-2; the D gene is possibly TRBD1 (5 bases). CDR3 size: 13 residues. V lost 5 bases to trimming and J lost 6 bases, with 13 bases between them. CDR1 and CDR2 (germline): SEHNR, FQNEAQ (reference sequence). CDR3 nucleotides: TGTGCCAGCAGCCCTGGGGCTCCCAATGGCTACACCTTC. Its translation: CASSPGAPNGYTF.

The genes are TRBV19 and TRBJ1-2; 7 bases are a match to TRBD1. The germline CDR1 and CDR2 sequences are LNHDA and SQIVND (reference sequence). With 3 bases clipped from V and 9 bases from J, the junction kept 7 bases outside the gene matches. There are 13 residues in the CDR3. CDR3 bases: TGTGCCAGTAGTATTGAAGGGGGCGCGCGCTACACCTTC. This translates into CASSIEGGARYTF.

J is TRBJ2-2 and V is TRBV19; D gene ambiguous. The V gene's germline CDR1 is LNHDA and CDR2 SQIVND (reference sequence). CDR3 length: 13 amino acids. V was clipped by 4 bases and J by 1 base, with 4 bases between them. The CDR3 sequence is CASSTGNTGELFF. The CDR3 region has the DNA TGTGCCAGTAGTACAGGGAACACCGGGGAGCTGTTTTTT. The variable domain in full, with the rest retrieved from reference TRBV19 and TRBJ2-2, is DGGITQSPKYLFRKEGQNVTLSCEQNLNHDAMYWYRQDPGQGLRLIYYSQIVNDFQKGDIAEGYSVSREKKESFPLTVTSAQKNPTAFYLCASSTGNTGELFFGEGSRLTVL.

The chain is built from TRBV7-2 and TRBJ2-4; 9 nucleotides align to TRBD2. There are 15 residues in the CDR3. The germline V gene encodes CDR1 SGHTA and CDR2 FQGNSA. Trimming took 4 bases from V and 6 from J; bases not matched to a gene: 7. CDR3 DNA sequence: TGTGCCAGCAGCTCATGGGCGGGGGGGACAAACATTCAGTACTTC. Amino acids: CASSSWAGGTNIQYF. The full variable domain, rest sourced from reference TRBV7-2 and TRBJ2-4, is GAGVSQSPSNKVTEKGKDVELRCDPISGHTALYWYRQSLGQGLEFLIYFQGNSAPDKSGLPSDRFSAERTGGSVSTLTIQRTQQEDSAVYLCASSSWAGGTNIQYFGAGTRLSVL.

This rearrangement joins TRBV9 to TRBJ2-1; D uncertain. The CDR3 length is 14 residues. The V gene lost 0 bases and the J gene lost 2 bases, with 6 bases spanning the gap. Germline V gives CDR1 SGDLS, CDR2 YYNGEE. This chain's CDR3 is CASSVGEAYNEQFF. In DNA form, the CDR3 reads TGTGCCAGCAGCGTAGGGGAAGCCTACAATGAGCAGTTCTTC.

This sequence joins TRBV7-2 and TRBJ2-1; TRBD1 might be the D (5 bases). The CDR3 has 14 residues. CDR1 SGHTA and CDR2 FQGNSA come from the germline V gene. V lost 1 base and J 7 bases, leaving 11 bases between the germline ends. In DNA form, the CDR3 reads TGTGCCAGCAGCTTAGAAGGCAGGGCAAATGAGCAGTTCTTC. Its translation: CASSLEGRANEQFF.

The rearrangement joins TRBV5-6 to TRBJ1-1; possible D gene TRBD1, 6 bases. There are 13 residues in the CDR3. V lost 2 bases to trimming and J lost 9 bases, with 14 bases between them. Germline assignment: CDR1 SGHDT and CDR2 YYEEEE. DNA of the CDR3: TGTGCCAGCAGCTTATCTACAGGGAAACAAGCTTTCTTT. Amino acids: CASSLSTGKQAFF.

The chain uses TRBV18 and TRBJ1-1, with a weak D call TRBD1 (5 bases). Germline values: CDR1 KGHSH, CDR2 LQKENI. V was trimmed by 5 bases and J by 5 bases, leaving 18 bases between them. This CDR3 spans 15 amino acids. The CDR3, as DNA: TGTGCCAGCTCAGGCCTATTGAGGGGATCAACTGAAGCTTTCTTT. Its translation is CASSGLLRGSTEAFF.

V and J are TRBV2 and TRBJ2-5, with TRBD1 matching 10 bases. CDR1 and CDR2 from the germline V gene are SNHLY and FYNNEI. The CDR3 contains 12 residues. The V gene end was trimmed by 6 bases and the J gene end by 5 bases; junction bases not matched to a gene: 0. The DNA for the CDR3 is TGTGCCAGCAGGGGACAGGGGGAGACCCAGTACTTC. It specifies CASRGQGETQYF.

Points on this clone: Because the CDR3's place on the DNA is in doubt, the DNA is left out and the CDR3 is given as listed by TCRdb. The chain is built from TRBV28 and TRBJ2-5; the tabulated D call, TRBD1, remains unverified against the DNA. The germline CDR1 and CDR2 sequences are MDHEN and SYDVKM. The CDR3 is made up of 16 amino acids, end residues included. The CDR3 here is CASSSSTGSSWETQYF.

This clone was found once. In DNA form, the CDR3 reads TGTGCCAGCAGCACAAGACAGAACACTGAAGCTTTCTTT. Translated, it gives CASSTRQNTEAFF. The chain joins TRBV7-2 to TRBJ1-1; D not certain. CDR1 and CDR2 from the germline V gene are SGHTA and FQGNSA. The germline V and J ends were trimmed by 5 bases and 1 base, with 8 bases remaining between them. The CDR3 consists of 13 residues.

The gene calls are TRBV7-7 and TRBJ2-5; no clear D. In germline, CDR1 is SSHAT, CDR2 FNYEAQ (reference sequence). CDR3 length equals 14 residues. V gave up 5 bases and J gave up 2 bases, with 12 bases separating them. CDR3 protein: CASSQFGRQETQYF. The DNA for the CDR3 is TGTGCCAGCAGCCAATTCGGTCGGCAAGAGACCCAGTACTTC.

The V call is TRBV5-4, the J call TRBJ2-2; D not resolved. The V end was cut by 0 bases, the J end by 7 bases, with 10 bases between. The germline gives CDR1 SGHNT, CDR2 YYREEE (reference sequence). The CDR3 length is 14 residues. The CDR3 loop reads CASSLARDGGELFF. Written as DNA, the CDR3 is TGTGCCAGCAGCTTGGCTAGGGATGGCGGGGAGCTGTTTTTT. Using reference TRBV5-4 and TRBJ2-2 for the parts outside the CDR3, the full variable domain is ETGVTQSPTHLIKTRGQQVTLRCSSQSGHNTVSWYQQALGQGPQFIFQYYREEENGRGNFPPRFSGLQFPNYSSELNVNALELDDSALYLCASSLARDGGELFFGEGSRLTVL.

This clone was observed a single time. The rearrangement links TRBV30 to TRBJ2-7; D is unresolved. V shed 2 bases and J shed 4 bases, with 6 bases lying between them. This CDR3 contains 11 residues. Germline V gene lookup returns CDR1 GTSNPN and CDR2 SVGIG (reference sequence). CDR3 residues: CAWSPRYEQYF. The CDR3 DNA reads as TGTGCCTGGAGTCCCCGATACGAGCAGTACTTC. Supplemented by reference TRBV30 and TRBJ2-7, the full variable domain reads SQTIHQWPATLVQPVGSPLSLECTVEGTSNPNLYWYRQAAGRGLQLLFYSVGIGQISSEVPQNLSASRPQDRQFILSSKKLLLSDSGFYLCAWSPRYEQYFGPGTRLTVT.

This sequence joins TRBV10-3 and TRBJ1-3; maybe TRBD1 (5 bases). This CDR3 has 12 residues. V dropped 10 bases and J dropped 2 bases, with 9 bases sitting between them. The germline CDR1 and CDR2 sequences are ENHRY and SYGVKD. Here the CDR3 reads CATEDTGNTIYF. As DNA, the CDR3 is TGTGCCACAGAGGACACTGGAAACACCATATATTTT.

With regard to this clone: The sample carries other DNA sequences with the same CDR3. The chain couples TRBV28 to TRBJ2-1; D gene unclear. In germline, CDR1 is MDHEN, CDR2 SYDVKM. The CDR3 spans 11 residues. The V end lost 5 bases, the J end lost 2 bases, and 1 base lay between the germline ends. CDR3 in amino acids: CASSPYNEQFF. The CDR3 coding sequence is TGTGCCAGCAGTCCCTACAATGAGCAGTTCTTC.

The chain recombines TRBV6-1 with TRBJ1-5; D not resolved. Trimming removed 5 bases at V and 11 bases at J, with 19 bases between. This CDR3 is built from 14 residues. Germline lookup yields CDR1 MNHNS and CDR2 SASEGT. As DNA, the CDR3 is TGTGCCAGCAGTCTTAATCATGGGCAATCCGCCCAGCATTTT. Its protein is CASSLNHGQSAQHF.

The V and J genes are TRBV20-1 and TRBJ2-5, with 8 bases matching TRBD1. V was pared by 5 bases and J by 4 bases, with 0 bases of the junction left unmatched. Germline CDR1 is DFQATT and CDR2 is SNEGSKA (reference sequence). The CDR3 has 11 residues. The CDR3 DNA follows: TGCAGTGCTGGACAGGGAGAGACCCAGTACTTC. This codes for CSAGQGETQYF.

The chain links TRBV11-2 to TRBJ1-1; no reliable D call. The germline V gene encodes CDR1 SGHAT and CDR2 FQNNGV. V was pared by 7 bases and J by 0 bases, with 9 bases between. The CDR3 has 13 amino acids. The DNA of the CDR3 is TGTGCCAGCAAGGGAGCTATGAACACTGAAGCTTTCTTT. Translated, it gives CASKGAMNTEAFF.

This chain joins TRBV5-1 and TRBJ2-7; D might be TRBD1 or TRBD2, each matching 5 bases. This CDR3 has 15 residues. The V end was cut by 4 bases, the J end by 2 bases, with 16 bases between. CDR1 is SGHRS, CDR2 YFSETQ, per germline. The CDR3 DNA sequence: TGCGCCAGCAGCCCGACCGGGACGCTAACCTACGAGCAGTACTTC. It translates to CASSPTGTLTYEQYF. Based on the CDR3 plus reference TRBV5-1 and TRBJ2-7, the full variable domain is KAGVTQTPRYLIKTRGQQVTLSCSPISGHRSVSWYQQTPGQGLQFLFEYFSETQRNKGNFPGRFSGRQFSNSRSEMNVSTLELGDSALYLCASSPTGTLTYEQYFGPGTRLTVT.

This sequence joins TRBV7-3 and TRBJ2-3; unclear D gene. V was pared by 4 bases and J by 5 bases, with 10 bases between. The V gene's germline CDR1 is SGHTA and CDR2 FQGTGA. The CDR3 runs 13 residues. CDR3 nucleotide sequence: TGTGCCAGCAGCTCATCACTTCGAGATACGCAGTATTTT. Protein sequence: CASSSSLRDTQYF.

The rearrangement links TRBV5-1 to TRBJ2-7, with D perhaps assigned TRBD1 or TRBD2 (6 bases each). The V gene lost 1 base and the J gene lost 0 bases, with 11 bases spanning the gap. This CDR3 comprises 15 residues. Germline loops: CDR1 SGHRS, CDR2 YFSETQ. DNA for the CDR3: TGCGCCAGCAGCTTGCCGGAGGGACACTCCTACGAGCAGTACTTC. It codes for CASSLPEGHSYEQYF.

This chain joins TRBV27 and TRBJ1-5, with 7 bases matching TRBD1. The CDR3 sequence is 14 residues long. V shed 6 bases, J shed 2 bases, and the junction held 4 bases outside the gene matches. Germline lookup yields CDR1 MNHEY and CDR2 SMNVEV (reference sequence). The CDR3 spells CASSTGEGNQPQHF. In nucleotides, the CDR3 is TGTGCCAGCAGCACAGGGGAGGGCAATCAGCCCCAGCATTTT.

The CDR3 spells CASSQDSKGEEAFF. The CDR3 nucleotides read TGCGCCAGCAGCCAAGATTCGAAGGGGGAGGAAGCTTTCTTT. The V gene is TRBV4-3, the J gene TRBJ1-1, with D perhaps matching TRBD1 (6 bases). V lost 0 bases to trimming and J lost 8 bases, with 13 bases between them. Germline lookup yields CDR1 LGHNA and CDR2 YSLEER. The CDR3 sequence is 14 residues long.

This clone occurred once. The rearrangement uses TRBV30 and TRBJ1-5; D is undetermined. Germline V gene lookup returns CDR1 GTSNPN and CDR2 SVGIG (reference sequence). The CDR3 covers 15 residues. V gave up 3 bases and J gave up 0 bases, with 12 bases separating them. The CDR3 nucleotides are TGTGCCTGGAGCCGGACGAGCGATAGCAATCAGCCCCAGCATTTT. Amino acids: CAWSRTSDSNQPQHF.